These T cell receptor beta chains were read from a single sample in a study of breast tumors, draining lymph nodes, adjacent tissues. TCRdb processed the multiplex PCR reads anew with MiXCR; each CDR3 protein has one entry. Here the sample spans approximately 170,000 distinct CDR3 sequences, roughly 30% being singletons. Sample: axillary lymph node tissue. Receptors were obtained from a female donor with breast cancer. Some clones in this sample may be carry-over from other donors' samples. CDR3s include the opening cysteine and the closing phenylalanine or tryptophan. The order of the fields is clone size, V gene, D gene, J gene, CDR3 length, CDR3 DNA, CDR3 protein. A D gene is named only where the DNA matches it firmly. Some rows mark clone size as missing; the rest say once, few, many or name a class of expanded clone.

many	TRBV2	.	TRBJ2-2	12	TGTGCCAGCAGCGCGAACACCGGGGAGCTGTTTTTT	CASSANTGELFF
many	TRBV6-5	.	TRBJ2-3	16	TGTGCCAGCACCAAGGGTAGCGGATCTCGCACAGATACGCAGTATTTT	CASTKGSGSRTDTQYF
many	TRBV14	TRBD1	TRBJ2-7	16	TGTGCCAGCAGCGAAGTAACAGGGGTCCACCCCCCCATAATGTACTTC	CASSEVTGVHPPIMYF
.	TRBV3-1	TRBD2	TRBJ2-1	14	TGCGCCAGCCGCAAGCGGGAGGGCAGGGATGAGCAGTTCTTC	CASRKREGRDEQFF
many	TRBV6-2/TRBV6-3	.	TRBJ1-5	16	TGTGCCAGCAGTCCCGCGGGCCGGCGAAATAATCAGCCCCAGCATTTT	CASSPAGRRNNQPQHF
many	TRBV24-1	TRBD1	TRBJ2-5	15	TGTGCCACCAGTGATTCCAGGGGGTACCAAGAGACCCAGTACTTC	CATSDSRGYQETQYF
many	TRBV6-1	TRBD1	TRBJ2-5	14	TGTGCCAGCAGTCTCGACAGGGGGAGAGAGACCCAGTACTTC	CASSLDRGRETQYF
.	TRBV12-3/TRBV12-4	TRBD2	TRBJ2-3	17	TGTGCCAGCAGTTCCATTGGGGGTAGCGGGAATACAGATACGCAGTATTTT	CASSSIGGSGNTDTQYF
many	TRBV12-5	TRBD1	TRBJ1-2	14	TGTGCTAGTGCCCTTGGGACAGGGAACTATGGCTACACCTTC	CASALGTGNYGYTF
many	TRBV20-1	TRBD1	TRBJ2-1	16	TGCAGTGCTCGACGTCCCGGGACAGGGCATTCTAATGAGCAGTTCTTC	CSARRPGTGHSNEQFF
many	TRBV7-2	TRBD2	TRBJ2-5	15	TGTGCCAGCAGTCCGCCACTAGCGTACCAAGAGACCCAGTACTTC	CASSPPLAYQETQYF
many	TRBV12-3/TRBV12-4	TRBD2	TRBJ2-1	19	TGTGCCAGCAGTACAGGACTAGCGGGAGGGCGAAGCTCCTACAATGAGCAGTTCTTC	CASSTGLAGGRSSYNEQFF
many	TRBV27	.	TRBJ1-6	14	TGTGCCAGCAGTTTAACGGGGAGTAATTCACCCCTCCACTTT	CASSLTGSNSPLHF
many	TRBV7-9	.	TRBJ1-2	12	TGTGCCAGCAGTAACCCGAGGAATGGCTACACCTTC	CASSNPRNGYTF
.	TRBV20-1	TRBD1	TRBJ1-4	16	TGCAGTGCTAGAGGTCCAACGAGGGGGCTTTATGAAAAACTGTTTTTT	CSARGPTRGLYEKLFF
many	TRBV12-3/TRBV12-4	TRBD1	TRBJ1-6	17	TGTGCCAGCAGTTTTGCGGGACAGGGTGTTGTAGGGTCACCCCTCCACTTT	CASSFAGQGVVGSPLHF
many	TRBV7-8	TRBD1	TRBJ2-3	14	TGTGCCAGCAGGCAGGCAGGGGGCGAGGATACGCAGTATTTT	CASRQAGGEDTQYF
many	TRBV6-6	.	TRBJ2-7	16	TGTGCCAGCAGTGACCCCGAGGACTCCTTCTCCTACGAGCAGTACTTC	CASSDPEDSFSYEQYF
.	TRBV5-4	.	TRBJ1-2	13	TGTGCCTGGGGGGGCCGCCGGACCTATGGCTACACCTTC	CAWGGRRTYGYTF
.	TRBV19	.	TRBJ2-7	11	TGTACCAGTAGTTTCGACTACGAGCAGTACTTC	CTSSFDYEQYF
many	TRBV4-1	.	TRBJ2-7	16	TGCGCCAGCAGCCAAGATCGGCACACCGACTCCTACGAGCAGTACTTC	CASSQDRHTDSYEQYF
many	TRBV7-6	TRBD2	TRBJ2-7	14	TGTGCCAGCAGTTCAACTAGCGGGAGAGGCGAGCAGTACTTC	CASSSTSGRGEQYF
many	TRBV24-1	.	TRBJ2-5	15	TGTGCCACCAGGTCCGGAGCCCGGGGACAAGAGACCCAGTACTTC	CATRSGARGQETQYF
many	TRBV7-2	.	TRBJ2-7	17	TGTGCCAGCAGCTTAGGGGACATCCCTTGGAGCTCCTACGAGCAGTACTTC	CASSLGDIPWSSYEQYF
many	TRBV30	.	TRBJ2-3	12	TGTGCCTGGAGTCTCGGCACAGATACGCAGTATTTT	CAWSLGTDTQYF
few	TRBV27	.	TRBJ1-5	13	TGTGCCAGCAGTTTACTGGGCACAGGGCCCCAGCATTTT	CASSLLGTGPQHF
many	TRBV7-9	.	TRBJ2-7	13	TGTGCCAGCAGCCCTGACGTTTCCTACGAGCAGTACTTC	CASSPDVSYEQYF
.	TRBV29-1	TRBD2	TRBJ2-1	14	TGCAGCGTTGAAGTAGCGGGGGGGCCCCATGAGCAGTTCTTC	CSVEVAGGPHEQFF
many	TRBV18	.	TRBJ1-2	15	TGTGCCAGCTCACCAACGGTCCAGGGATACTATGGCTACACCTTC	CASSPTVQGYYGYTF
many	TRBV20-1	.	TRBJ2-6	15	TGCAGTGCTAGAGATCCGCTCTCTGGGGCCAACGTCCTGACTTTC	CSARDPLSGANVLTF
many	TRBV5-6	.	TRBJ1-5	14	TGTGCCAGCAGCATAGGACTGACCAATCAGCCCCAGCATTTT	CASSIGLTNQPQHF
.	TRBV4-2	TRBD2	TRBJ2-1	14	TGTGCCAGCAGTATTAGCGGGAGAGGCAATGAGCAGTTCTTC	CASSISGRGNEQFF
many	TRBV12-3/TRBV12-4	.	TRBJ2-3	13	TGTGCCAGCAGTTTTAGGTTCACAGATACGCAGTATTTT	CASSFRFTDTQYF
many	TRBV19	.	TRBJ2-7	13	TGCGCCAGCAGCTTGACAGGTGCCTACGAGCAGTACTTC	CASSLTGAYEQYF
many	TRBV14	TRBD2	TRBJ2-7	14	TGTGCCAGCAGCCAGGCTAGCGGATCCTACGAGCAGTACTTC	CASSQASGSYEQYF
many	TRBV11-3	TRBD2	TRBJ2-1	15	TGTGCCAGCAGCCGCCTAGCGGGGGGGTCGGATGAGCAGTTCTTC	CASSRLAGGSDEQFF
.	TRBV29-1	TRBD1	TRBJ1-4	14	TGCAGCGTTGGGAGGGACAGCACAGGGGAAAAACTGTTTTTT	CSVGRDSTGEKLFF
many	TRBV7-3	.	TRBJ2-2	15	TGTGCCAGCAGCTTAACCTCGCTTAGCACCGGGGAGCTGTTTTTT	CASSLTSLSTGELFF
many	TRBV4-1	TRBD1	TRBJ1-2	14	TGCGCCAGCAGCCAAGCAGGGGGCGCAGATGGCTACACCTTC	CASSQAGGADGYTF